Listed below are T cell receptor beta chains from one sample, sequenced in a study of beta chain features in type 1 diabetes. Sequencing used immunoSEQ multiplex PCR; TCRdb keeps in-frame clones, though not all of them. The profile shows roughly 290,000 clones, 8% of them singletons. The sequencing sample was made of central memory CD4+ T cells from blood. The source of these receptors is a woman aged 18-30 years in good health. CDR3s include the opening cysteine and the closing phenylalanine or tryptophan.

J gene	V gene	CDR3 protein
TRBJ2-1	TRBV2	CASRGSYNEQFF
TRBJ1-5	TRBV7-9	CASSLTTLDQPQHF
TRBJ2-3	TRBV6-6	CASLLADTQYF
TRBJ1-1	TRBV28	CASKTGLNTEAFF
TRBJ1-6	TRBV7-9	CASSAGRTENSPLHF
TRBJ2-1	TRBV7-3	CASSLSRGAYNEQFF
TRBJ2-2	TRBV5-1	CASSYGLAGTTGELFF
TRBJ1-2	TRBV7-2	CASSPGPLQGRDGYTF
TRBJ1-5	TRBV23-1	CASSQLERGGGRWNQPQHF
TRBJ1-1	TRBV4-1	CASSQRTPGQGGGNTEAFF
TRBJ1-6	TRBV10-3	CAISQDIEGSPLHF
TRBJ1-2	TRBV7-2	CASSLAAGGSPGGYTF
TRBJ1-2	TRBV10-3	CAIGSATDGYTF
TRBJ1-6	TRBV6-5	CASSYEYNSPLHF
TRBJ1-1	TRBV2	CASTQDRGEDTEAFF
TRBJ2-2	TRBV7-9	CASSLSGDGELFF
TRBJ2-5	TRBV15	CATREGGGLTSQETQYF
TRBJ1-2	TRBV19	CASSRGQDSYGYTF
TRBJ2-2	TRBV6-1	CASIEGAANTGELFF
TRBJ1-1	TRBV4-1	CASSRRPSANTEAFF
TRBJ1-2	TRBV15	CATSRVSPTYYGYTF
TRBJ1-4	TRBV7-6	CASSPTQGMNEKLFF
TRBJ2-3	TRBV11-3	CASSLVGTGTGTDTQYF
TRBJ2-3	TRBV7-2	CASSFPTDTQYF
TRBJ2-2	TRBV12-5	CASGLVGSNTGELFF
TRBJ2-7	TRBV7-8	CASTRTSGSDEQYF
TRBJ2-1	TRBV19	CASSILAGEAYNEQFF
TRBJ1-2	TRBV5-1	CASRATASNYGYTF
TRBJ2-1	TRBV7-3	CASSQLAGSYNEQFF
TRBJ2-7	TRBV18	CASSPPGKWGYEQYF
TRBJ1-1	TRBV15	CATSRVEGLMANTEAFF
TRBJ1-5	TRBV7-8	CASSLETGWAQPQHF
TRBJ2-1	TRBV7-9	CASSHSNEQFF
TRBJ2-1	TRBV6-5	CASSYRQDYNEQFF
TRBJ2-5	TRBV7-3	CASSRGDGETQYF
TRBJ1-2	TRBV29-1	CSVVSQKRGYTF
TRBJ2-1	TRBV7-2	CASSLRGLYNEQFF
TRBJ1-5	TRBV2	CASSEAFRDQPQHF
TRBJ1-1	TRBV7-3	CASSFSPPATEAFF
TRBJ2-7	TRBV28	CASSLDIVDPTSEQYF
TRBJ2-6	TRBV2	CASSELVPGANVLTF
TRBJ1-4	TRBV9	CASSGSGKDYPKKLFF
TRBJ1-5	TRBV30	CAWQVAGTETNQPQHF
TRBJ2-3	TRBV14	CASSRPGQGEAGEYTDTQYF
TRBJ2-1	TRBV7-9	CASSFGDSNSNNEQFF
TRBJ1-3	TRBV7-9	CASSLDEGHTIYF
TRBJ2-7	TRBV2	CASSTEAGYTYEQYF
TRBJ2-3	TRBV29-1	CSVVGGVDSDTDTQYF
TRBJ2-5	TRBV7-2	CASSYDRETQYF
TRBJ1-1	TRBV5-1	CASSLQKGNTEAFF
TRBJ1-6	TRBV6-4	CASSVRADSPLHF
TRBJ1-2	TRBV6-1	CASSVTTPYGYTF
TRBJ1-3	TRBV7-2	CASSSGGPGNTIYF
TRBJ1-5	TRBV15	CATSRGILGLRSDGNQPQHF
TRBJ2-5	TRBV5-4	CASSPPEGQETQYF
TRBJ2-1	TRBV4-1	CASQTGQGNNEQFF
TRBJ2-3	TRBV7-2	CASSLVRGGTDTQYF
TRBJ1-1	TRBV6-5	CASSAKQGAGTEAFF
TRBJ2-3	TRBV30	CAWREGQVTDTQYF
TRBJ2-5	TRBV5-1	CASSLAGVRGRETQYF